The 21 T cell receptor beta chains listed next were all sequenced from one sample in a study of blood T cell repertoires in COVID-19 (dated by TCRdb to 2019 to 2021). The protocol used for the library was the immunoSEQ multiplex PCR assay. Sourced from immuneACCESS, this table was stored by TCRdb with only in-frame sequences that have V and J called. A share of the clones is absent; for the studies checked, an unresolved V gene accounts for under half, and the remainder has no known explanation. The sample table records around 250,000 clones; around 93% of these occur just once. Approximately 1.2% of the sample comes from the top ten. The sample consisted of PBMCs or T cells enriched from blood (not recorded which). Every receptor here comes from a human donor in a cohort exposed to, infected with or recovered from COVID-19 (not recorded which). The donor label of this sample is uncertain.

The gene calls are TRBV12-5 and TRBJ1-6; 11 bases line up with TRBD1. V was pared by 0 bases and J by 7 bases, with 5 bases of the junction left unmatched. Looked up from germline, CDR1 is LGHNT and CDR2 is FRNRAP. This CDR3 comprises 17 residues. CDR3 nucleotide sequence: TGTGCTAGTGGTTTGGTAGCCGGGACAGGGGGAAATTCACCCCTCCACTTT. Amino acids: CASGLVAGTGGNSPLHF. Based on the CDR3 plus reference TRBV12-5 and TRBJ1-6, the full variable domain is DARVTQTPRHKVTEMGQEVTMRCQPILGHNTVFWYRQTMMQGLELLAYFRNRAPLDDSGMPKDRFSAEMPDATLATLKIQPSEPRDSAVYFCASGLVAGTGGNSPLHFGNGTRLTVT.

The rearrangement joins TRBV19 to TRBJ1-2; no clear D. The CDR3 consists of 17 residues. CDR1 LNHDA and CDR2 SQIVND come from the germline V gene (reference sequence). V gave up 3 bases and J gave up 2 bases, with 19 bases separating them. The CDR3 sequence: CASSISFETFPNYGYTF. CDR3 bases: TGTGCCAGTAGTATCAGTTTCGAGACTTTCCCCAACTATGGCTACACCTTC.

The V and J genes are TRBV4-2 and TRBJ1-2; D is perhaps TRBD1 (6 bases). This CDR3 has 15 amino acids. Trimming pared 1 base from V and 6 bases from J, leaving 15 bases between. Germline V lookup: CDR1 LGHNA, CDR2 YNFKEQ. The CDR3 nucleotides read TGTGCCAGCAGCCAAGGGGACACCTATCGCCATGGCTACACCTTC. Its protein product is CASSQGDTYRHGYTF.

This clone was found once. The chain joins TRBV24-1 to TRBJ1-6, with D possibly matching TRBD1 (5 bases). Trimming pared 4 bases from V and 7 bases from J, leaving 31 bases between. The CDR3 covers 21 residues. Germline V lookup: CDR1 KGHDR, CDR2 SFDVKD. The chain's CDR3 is CATSDPRGLGGYGDYNSPLHF. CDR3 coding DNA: TGTGCCACCAGTGACCCTCGAGGGTTGGGGGGATATGGGGATTACAATTCACCCCTCCACTTT.

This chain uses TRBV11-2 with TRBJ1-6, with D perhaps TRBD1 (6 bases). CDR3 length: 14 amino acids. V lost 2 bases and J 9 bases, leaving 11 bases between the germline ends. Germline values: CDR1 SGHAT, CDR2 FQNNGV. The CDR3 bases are TGTGCCAGCAGCTTAATACAGGGTGGTTCACCCCTCCACTTT. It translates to CASSLIQGGSPLHF.

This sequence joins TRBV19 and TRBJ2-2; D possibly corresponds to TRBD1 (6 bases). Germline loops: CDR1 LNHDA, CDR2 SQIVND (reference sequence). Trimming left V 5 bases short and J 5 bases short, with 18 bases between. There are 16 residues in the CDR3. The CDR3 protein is CASSRSGAPWTGELFF. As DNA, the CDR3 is TGTGCCAGTAGTCGTTCAGGGGCGCCGTGGACCGGGGAGCTGTTTTTT.

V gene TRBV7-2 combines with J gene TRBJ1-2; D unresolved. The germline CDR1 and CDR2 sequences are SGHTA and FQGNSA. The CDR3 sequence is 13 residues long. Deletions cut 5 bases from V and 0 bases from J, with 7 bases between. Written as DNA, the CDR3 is TGTGCCAGCAGCGACTTAGCTAACTATGGCTACACCTTC. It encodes CASSDLANYGYTF. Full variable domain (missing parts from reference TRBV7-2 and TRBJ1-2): GAGVSQSPSNKVTEKGKDVELRCDPISGHTALYWYRQSLGQGLEFLIYFQGNSAPDKSGLPSDRFSAERTGGSVSTLTIQRTQQEDSAVYLCASSDLANYGYTFGSGTRLTVV.

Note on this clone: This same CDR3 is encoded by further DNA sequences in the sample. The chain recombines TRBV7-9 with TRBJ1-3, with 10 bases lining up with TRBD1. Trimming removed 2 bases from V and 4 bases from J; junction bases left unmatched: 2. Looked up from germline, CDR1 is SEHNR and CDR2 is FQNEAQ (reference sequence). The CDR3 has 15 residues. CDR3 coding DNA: TGTGCCAGCAGCTTACGACAGGGGGCCGGAAACACCATATATTTT. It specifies CASSLRQGAGNTIYF.

This CDR3 reads CAWMAGDEKLFF. CDR3 DNA: TGTGCCTGGATGGCCGGGGATGAAAAACTGTTTTTT. This chain links TRBV30 with TRBJ1-4; D call uncertain. Trimming stripped 4 bases from V and 6 bases from J, with 9 bases between. Germline V CDR1 and CDR2: GTSNPN, SVGIG (reference sequence). This CDR3 is 12 amino acids long.

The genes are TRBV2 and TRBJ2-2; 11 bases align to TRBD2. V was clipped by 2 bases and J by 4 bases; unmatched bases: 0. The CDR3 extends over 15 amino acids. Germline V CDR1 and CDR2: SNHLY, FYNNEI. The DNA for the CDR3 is TGTGCCAGCAGTGAAACTAGCGGGGGCACCGGGGAGCTGTTTTTT. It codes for CASSETSGGTGELFF.

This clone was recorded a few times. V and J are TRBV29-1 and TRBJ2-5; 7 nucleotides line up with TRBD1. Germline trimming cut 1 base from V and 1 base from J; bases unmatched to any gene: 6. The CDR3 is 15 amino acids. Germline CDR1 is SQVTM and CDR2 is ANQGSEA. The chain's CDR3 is CSVEARTGIQETQYF. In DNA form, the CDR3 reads TGCAGCGTTGAAGCACGGACAGGAATCCAAGAGACCCAGTACTTC.

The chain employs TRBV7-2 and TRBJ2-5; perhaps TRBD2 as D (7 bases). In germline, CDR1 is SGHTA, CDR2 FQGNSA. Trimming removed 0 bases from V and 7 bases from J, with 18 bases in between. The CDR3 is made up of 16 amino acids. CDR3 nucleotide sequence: TGTGCCAGCAGCTTAGCTACGGGGGGCCGATCGGGGACCCAGTACTTC. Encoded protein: CASSLATGGRSGTQYF.

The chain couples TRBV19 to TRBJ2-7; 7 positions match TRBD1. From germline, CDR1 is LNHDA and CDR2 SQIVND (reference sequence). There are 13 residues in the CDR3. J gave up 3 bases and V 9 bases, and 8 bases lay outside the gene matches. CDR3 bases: TGTGCCAGCAGACAGGGAACAAACTACGAGCAGTACTTC. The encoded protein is CASRQGTNYEQYF.

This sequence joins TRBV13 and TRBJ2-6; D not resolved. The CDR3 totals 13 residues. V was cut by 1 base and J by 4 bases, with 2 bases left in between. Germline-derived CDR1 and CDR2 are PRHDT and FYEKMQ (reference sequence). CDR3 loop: CASSLAGANVLTF. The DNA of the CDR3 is TGTGCCAGCAGCTTAGCAGGGGCCAACGTCCTGACTTTC.

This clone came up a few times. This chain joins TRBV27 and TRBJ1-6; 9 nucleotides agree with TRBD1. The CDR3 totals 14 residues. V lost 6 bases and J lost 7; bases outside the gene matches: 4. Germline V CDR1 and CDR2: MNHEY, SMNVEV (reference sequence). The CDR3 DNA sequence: TGTGCCAGCAGCCCCGGGACAGGGAATTCACCCCTCCACTTT. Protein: CASSPGTGNSPLHF.

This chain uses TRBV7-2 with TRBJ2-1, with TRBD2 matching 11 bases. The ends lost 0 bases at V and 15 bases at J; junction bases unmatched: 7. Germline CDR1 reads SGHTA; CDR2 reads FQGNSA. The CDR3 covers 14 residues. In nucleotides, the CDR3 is TGTGCCAGCAGCTTAGCCTCCTTAGCGGGGGGGCTGTTCTTC. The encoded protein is CASSLASLAGGLFF.

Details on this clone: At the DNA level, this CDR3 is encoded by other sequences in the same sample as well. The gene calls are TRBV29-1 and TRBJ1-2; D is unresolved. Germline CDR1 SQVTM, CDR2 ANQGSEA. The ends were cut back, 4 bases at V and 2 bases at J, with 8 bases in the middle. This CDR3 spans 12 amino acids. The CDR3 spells CSVGDGNYGYTF. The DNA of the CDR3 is TGCAGCGTTGGTGACGGGAACTATGGCTACACCTTC.

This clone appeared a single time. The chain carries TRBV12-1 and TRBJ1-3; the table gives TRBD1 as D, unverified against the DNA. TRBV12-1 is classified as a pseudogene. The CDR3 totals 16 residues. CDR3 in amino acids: CASSFVGTGDGNTIYF. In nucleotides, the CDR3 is TGTGCCAGCAGCTTTGTGGGGACAGGGGATGGAAACACCATATATTTT.

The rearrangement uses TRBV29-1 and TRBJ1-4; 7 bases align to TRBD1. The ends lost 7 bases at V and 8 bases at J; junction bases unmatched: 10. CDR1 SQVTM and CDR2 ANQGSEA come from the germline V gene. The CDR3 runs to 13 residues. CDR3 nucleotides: TGCAGCGCCACATCGACAGGGACAGAAAAACTGTTTTTT. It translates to CSATSTGTEKLFF.

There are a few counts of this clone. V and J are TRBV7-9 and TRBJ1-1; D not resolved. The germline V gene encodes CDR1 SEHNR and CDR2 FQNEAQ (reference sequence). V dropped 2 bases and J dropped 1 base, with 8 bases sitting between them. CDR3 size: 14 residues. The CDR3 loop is CASSLNVRNTEAFF. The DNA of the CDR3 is TGTGCCAGCAGCTTAAACGTGAGGAACACTGAAGCTTTCTTT.

Here the CDR3 DNA reads TGTGCCAGCAGTACCAGGGTGGTGAACACTGAAGCTTTCTTT. Translated, it gives CASSTRVVNTEAFF. The chain carries TRBV2 and TRBJ1-1, with D maybe TRBD1 (5 bases). V was clipped by 5 bases and J by 0 bases, with 10 bases between them. Germline CDR1 SNHLY, CDR2 FYNNEI. CDR3 length: 14 residues.